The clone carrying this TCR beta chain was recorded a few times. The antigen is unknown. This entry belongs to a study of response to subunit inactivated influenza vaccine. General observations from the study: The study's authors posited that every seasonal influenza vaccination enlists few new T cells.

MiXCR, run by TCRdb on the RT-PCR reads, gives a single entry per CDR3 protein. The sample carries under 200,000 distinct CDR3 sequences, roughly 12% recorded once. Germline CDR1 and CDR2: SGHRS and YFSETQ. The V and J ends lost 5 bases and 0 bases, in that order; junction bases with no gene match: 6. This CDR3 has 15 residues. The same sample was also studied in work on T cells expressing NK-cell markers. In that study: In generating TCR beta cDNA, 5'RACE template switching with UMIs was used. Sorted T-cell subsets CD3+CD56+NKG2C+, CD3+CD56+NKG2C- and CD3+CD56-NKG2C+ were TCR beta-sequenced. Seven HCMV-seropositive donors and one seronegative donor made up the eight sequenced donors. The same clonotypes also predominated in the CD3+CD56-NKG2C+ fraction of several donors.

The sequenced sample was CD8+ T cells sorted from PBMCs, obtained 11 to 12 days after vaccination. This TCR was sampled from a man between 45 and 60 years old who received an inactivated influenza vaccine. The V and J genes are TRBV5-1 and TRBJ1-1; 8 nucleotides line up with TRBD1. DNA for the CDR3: TGCGCCAGCAGAGGTCCGGGACAGGTGAACACTGAAGCTTTCTTT. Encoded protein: CASRGPGQVNTEAFF.